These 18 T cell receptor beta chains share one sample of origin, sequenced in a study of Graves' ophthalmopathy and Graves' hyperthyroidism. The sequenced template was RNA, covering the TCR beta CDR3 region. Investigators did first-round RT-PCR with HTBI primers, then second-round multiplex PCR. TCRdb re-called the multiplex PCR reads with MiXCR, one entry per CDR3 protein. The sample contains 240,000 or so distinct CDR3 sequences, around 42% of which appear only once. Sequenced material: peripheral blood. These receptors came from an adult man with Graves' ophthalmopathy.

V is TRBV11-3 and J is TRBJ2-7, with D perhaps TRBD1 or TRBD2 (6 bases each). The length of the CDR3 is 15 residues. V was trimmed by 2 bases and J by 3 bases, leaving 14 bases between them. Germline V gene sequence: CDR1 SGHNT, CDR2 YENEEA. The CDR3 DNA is TGTGCCAGCAGCTTATTATGGGGGGCGAACTACGAGCAGTACTTC. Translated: CASSLLWGANYEQYF. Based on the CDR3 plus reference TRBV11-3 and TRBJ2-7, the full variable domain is EAGVVQSPRYKIIEKKQPVAFWCNPISGHNTLYWYLQNLGQGPELLIRYENEEAVDDSQLPKDRFSAERLKGVDSTLKIQPAELGDSAVYLCASSLLWGANYEQYFGPGTRLTVT.

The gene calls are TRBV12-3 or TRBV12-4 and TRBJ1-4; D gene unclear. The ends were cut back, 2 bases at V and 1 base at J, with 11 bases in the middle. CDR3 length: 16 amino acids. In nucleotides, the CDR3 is TGTGCCAGCAGTTTAAATTTAGGCGGAACTAATGAAAAACTGTTTTTT. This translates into CASSLNLGGTNEKLFF.

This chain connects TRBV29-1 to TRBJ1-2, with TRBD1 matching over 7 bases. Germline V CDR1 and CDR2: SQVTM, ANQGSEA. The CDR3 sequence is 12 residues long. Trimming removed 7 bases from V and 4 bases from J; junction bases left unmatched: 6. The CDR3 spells CSAHRGTYGYTF. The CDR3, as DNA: TGCAGCGCGCACAGGGGTACCTATGGCTACACCTTC.

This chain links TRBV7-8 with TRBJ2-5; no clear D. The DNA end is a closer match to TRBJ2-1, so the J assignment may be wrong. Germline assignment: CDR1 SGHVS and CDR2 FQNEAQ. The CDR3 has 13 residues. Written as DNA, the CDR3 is TGTGCCAGCAGCCCCTGGGCGGTGGATGAGCAGTTCTTC. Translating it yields CASSPWAVDEQFF.

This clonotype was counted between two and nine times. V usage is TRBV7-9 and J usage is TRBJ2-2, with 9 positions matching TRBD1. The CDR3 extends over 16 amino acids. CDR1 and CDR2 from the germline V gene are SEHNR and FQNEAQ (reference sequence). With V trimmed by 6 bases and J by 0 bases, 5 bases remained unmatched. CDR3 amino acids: CASSPRDRANTGELFF. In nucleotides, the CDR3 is TGTGCCAGCAGTCCCCGGGACAGGGCGAACACCGGGGAGCTGTTTTTT.

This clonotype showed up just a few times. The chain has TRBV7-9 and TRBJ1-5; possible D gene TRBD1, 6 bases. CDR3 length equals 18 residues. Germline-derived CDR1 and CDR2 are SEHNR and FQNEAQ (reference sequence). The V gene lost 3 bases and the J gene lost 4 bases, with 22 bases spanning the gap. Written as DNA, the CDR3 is TGTGCCAGCAGCTTGTTACCCGCGACTACAGGGTTAAATCAGCCCCAGCATTTT. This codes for CASSLLPATTGLNQPQHF.

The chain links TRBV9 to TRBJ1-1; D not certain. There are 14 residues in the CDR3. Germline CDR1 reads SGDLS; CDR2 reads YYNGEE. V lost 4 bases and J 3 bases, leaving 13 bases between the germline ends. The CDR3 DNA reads TGTGCCAGCAGCTTTGACCCTATTGACACTGAAGCTTTCTTT. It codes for CASSFDPIDTEAFF.

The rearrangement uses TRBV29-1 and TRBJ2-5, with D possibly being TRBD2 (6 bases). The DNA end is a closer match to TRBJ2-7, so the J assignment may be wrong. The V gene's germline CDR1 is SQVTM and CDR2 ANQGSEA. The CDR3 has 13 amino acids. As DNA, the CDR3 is TGCAGCGTTTTTGTCCGGGGAGGCTACGAGCAGTACTTC. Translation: CSVFVRGGYEQYF.

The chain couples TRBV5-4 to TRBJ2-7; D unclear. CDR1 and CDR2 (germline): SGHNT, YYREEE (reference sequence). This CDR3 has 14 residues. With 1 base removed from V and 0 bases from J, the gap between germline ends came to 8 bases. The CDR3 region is CASSLLVGSYEQYF. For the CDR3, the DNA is TGTGCCAGCAGCTTGTTGGTGGGCTCCTACGAGCAGTACTTC.

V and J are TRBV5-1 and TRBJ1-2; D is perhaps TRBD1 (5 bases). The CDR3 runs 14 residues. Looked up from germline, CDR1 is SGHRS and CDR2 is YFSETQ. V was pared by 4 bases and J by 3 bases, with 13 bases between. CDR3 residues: CASSPSGGDYGYTF. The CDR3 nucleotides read TGCGCCAGCAGCCCAAGTGGGGGGGACTATGGCTACACCTTC.

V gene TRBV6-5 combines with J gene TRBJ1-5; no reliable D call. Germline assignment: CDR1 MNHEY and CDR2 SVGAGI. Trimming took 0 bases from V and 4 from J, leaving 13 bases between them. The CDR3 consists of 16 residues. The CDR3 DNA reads TGTGCCAGCAGTTACTCGTCAGCACGGGGAAATCAGCCCCAGCATTTT. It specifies CASSYSSARGNQPQHF.

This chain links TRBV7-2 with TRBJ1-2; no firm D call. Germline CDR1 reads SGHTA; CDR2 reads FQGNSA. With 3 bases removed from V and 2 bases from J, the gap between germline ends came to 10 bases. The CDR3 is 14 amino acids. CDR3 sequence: CASSFPDGNYGYTF. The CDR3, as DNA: TGTGCCAGCAGCTTTCCCGACGGGAACTATGGCTACACCTTC.

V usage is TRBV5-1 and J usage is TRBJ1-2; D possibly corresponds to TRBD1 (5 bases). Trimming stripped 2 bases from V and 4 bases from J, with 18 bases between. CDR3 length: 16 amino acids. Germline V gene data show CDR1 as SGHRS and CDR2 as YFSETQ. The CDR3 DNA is TGCGCCAGCAGCTTTCGGTCCGGGGCAGACGTCTATGGCTACACCTTC. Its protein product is CASSFRSGADVYGYTF. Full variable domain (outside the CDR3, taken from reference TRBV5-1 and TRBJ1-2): KAGVTQTPRYLIKTRGQQVTLSCSPISGHRSVSWYQQTPGQGLQFLFEYFSETQRNKGNFPGRFSGRQFSNSRSEMNVSTLELGDSALYLCASSFRSGADVYGYTFGSGTRLTVV.

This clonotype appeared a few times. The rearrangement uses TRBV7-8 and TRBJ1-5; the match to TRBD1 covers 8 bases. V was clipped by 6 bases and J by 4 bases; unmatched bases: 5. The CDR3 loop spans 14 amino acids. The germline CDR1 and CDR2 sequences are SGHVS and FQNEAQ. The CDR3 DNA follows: TGTGCCAGCAGGTTGGGGACAGGAAATCAGCCCCAGCATTTT. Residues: CASRLGTGNQPQHF.

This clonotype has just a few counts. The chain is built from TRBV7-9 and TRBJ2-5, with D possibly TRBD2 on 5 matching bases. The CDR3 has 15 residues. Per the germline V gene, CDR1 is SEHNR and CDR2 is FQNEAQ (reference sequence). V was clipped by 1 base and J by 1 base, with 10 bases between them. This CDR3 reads CASSLVGAVQETQYF. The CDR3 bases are TGTGCCAGCAGCTTAGTCGGAGCGGTCCAAGAGACCCAGTACTTC.

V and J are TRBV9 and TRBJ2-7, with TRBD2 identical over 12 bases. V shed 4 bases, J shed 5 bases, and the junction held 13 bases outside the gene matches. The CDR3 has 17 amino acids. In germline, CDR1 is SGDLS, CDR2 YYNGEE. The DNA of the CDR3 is TGTGCCAGCAGCCAAGACCTAGCGGGAGGGCTAGAGAACGAGCAGTACTTC. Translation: CASSQDLAGGLENEQYF. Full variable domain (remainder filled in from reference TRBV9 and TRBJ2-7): DSGVTQTPKHLITATGQRVTLRCSPRSGDLSVYWYQQSLDQGLQFLIQYYNGEERAKGNILERFSAQQFPDLHSELNLSSLELGDSALYFCASSQDLAGGLENEQYFGPGTRLTVT.

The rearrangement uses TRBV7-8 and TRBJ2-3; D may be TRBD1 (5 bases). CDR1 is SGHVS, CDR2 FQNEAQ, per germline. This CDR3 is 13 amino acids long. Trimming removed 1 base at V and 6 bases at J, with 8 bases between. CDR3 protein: CASSLGGMDTQYF. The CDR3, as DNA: TGTGCCAGCAGCTTAGGGGGCATGGATACGCAGTATTTT.

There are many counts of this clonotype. CDR3 bases: TGCGCCAGCAGCTGGACAGGAGGCGAGATAGCTTTCTTT. As protein: CASSWTGGEIAFF. The rearrangement links TRBV5-1 to TRBJ1-1, with 7 positions matching TRBD1. This CDR3 is 13 amino acids long. Germline V gene data show CDR1 as SGHRS and CDR2 as YFSETQ. The junction had 9 bases not matched to a gene; V was cut back by 3 bases and J by 10 bases.